This T cell receptor beta chain derives from a study of T cell responses to AZD1222 COVID-19 vaccine. Study summary: Pooled together were second doses at about 4 or about 12 weeks.

Overall study results and limits: When two AZD1222 doses had been given, Spike-specific TCR breadth and depth rose. Clonal diversity may have been underestimated, and the donors were mostly white British, with more females than males. Nearly half of spike-specific TCRs reportedly target unmutated variant regions.

Comments on this clone: What it recognizes is unknown.

CDR1 and CDR2 from the germline V gene are MNHEY and SMNVEV (reference sequence). The germline V and J ends were trimmed by 1 base and 7 bases, with 10 bases remaining between them. The CDR3 contains 13 residues. Produced via immunoSEQ multiplex PCR; TCRdb's table is partial and in-frame only. The sample has around 140,000 clones, about 93% seen once; the top ten hold approximately 9%. The gene calls are TRBV27 and TRBJ1-1; D is undetermined. The source material was peripheral blood, sampled on day 0 of AZD1222 vaccination. The sequence was collected from an adult in good health. The DNA for the CDR3 is TGTGCCAGCAGTTTATGGTCAGAAAGTGAAGCTTTCTTT. Translating it yields CASSLWSESEAFF.